This T cell receptor (beta chain) was retrieved from a study of T cell responses to AZD1222 COVID-19 vaccine. Sequencing used immunoSEQ multiplex PCR; TCRdb keeps in-frame clones, though not all of them. The sample includes 100,000 or so clones, more than 70% seen only once; the top ten take around 9.6%. Worth noting for this clone: Its antigen remains unidentified.

Trimming cost V 4 bases and J 4 bases; bases outside gene matches: 7. Per the germline V gene, CDR1 is SGHRS and CDR2 is YFSETQ. This CDR3 is 14 amino acids long. General study findings and limits: In a largely white British group with more females than males, clonal diversity was possibly underestimated.

The V gene is TRBV5-1, the J gene TRBJ1-2, with 7 bases that match TRBD1. The material sequenced was peripheral blood, taken 28 days after the second AZD1222 dose. The receptor comes from an adult who received the AZD1222 COVID-19 vaccine. Here the CDR3 DNA reads TGCGCCAGCAGCCCAGGGACAGCTCCCTATGGCTACACCTTC. It encodes CASSPGTAPYGYTF.